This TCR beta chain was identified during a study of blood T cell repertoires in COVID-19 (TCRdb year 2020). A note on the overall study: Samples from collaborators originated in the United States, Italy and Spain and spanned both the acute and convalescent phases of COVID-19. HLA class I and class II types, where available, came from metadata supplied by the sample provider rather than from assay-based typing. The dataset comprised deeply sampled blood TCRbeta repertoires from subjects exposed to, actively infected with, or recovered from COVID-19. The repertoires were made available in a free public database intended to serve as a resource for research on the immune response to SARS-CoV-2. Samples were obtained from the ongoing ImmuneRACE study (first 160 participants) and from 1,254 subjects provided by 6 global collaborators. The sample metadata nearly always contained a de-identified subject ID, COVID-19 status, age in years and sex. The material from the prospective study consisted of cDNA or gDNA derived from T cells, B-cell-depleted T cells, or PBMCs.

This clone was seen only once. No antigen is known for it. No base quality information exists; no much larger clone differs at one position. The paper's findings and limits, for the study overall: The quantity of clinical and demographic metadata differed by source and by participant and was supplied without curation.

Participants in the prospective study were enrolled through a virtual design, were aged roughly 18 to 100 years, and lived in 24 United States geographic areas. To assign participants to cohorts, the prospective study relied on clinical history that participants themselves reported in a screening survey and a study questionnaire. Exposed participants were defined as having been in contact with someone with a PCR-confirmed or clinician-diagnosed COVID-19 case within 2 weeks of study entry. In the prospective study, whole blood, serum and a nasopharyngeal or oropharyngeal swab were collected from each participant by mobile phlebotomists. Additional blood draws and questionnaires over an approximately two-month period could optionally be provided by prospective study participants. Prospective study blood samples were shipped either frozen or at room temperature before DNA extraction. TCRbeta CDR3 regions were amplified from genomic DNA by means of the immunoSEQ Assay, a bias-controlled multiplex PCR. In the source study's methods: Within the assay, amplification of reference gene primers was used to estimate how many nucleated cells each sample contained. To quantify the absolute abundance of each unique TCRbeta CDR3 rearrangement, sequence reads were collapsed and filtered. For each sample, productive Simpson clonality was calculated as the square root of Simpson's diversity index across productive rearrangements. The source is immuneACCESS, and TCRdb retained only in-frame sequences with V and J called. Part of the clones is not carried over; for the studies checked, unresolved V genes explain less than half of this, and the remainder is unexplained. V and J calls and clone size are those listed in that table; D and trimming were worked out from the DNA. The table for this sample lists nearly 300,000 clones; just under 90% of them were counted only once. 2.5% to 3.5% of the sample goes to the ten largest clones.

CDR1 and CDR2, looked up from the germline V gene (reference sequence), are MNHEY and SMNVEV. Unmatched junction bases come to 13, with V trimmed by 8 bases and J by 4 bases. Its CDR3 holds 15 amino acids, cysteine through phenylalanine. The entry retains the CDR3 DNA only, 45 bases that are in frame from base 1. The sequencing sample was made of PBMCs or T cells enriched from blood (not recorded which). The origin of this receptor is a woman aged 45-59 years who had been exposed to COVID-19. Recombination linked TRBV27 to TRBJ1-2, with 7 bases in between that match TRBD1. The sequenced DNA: TGTGCCAGCTCCCTGGGCGACACAGGGGTCTATGGCTACACCTTC. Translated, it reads CASSLGDTGVYGYTF.